The 28 T cell receptor beta chains below all came from one sample that was sequenced in a study of Graves' ophthalmopathy and Graves' hyperthyroidism. RNA transcripts provided the template for amplifying TCR beta CDR3 regions. Investigators did first-round RT-PCR with HTBI primers, then second-round multiplex PCR. MiXCR, applied by TCRdb to the multiplex PCR reads, yields one record per CDR3 protein. The profile shows hundreds of thousands of distinct CDR3 sequences, about 21% of them singletons. Material for sequencing was peripheral blood. Receptor source: a woman under 30 with stable Graves' hyperthyroidism.

This clonotype has at least ten counts. V usage is TRBV18 and J usage is TRBJ2-7; 10 bases match TRBD1. The V segment lost 4 bases and the J segment 6 bases; nucleotides outside the gene matches: 0. Germline V gives CDR1 KGHSH, CDR2 LQKENI. CDR3 length: 12 residues. CDR3 DNA sequence: TGTGCCAGCTCACGGACAGGGGGCGAGCAGTACTTC. Translated, it gives CASSRTGGEQYF.

This clonotype was picked up a small number of times. The V call is TRBV6-2 or TRBV6-3, the J call TRBJ1-5; TRBD1 is a possible D gene (6 bases). Germline V CDR1 and CDR2: MNHEY, SVGEGT. The CDR3 totals 17 residues. Trimming pared 4 bases from V and 4 bases from J, leaving 20 bases between. As DNA, the CDR3 is TGTGCCAGCAGTTCGGGCCTCTGGGGGGCCTCAAATCAGCCCCAGCATTTT. Translation: CASSSGLWGASNQPQHF.

The sample holds a few counts of this clonotype. This chain joins TRBV4-3 and TRBJ2-7, with a weak D call TRBD1 (7 bases). The V gene's germline CDR1 is LGHNA and CDR2 YSLEER. The CDR3 sequence is 16 residues long. V lost 3 bases and J 4 bases, leaving 19 bases between the germline ends. DNA of the CDR3: TGCGCCAGCAGCCAGCCAGGGGGGACTTTGGCGTACGAGCAGTACTTC. Translating it yields CASSQPGGTLAYEQYF.

This clonotype was seen repeatedly, ten times or more. V and J are TRBV28 and TRBJ1-3; no clear D gene. V was cut by 3 bases and J by 4 bases, with 10 bases left in between. The germline V gene has CDR1 MDHEN and CDR2 SYDVKM. This CDR3 is built from 14 residues. The CDR3 is CASSFRPRGNTIYF. CDR3 DNA: TGTGCCAGCAGTTTCCGACCACGGGGAAACACCATATATTTT.

The CDR3 here is CSARSRGYEQYF. CDR3 nucleotides: TGCAGTGCTAGGTCGCGGGGGTACGAGCAGTACTTC. The chain carries TRBV20-1 and TRBJ2-7, with 7 nucleotides matching TRBD2. From germline, CDR1 is DFQATT and CDR2 SNEGSKA (reference sequence). The J segment lost 4 bases and the V segment lost 3 bases, leaving 3 bases of the junction unmatched. This CDR3 has 12 amino acids.

This clonotype was picked up many times. The chain recombines TRBV2 with TRBJ1-1; 7 bases map to TRBD1. The germline V gene has CDR1 SNHLY and CDR2 FYNNEI. V shed 5 bases and J 1 base; nucleotides not matched to a gene: 4. This CDR3 contains 14 residues. CDR3 bases: TGTGCCAGCAGTACACGACAGGGGAACACTGAAGCTTTCTTT. Translating it yields CASSTRQGNTEAFF.

This clonotype was observed a handful of times. The chain links TRBV20-1 to TRBJ1-5; TRBD1 agrees at 7 bases. This CDR3 is built from 17 residues. The ends lost 6 bases at V and 0 bases at J; junction bases unmatched: 14. Per the germline V gene, CDR1 is DFQATT and CDR2 is SNEGSKA (reference sequence). CDR3 residues: CSATTGQILYSNQPQHF. CDR3 bases: TGCAGTGCAACCACGGGACAGATATTATATAGCAATCAGCCCCAGCATTTT.

This clonotype showed up just a few times. A read error may account for a junction end that differs from germline. The J gene is TRBJ2-5, the V gene TRBV10-3; D ambiguous. CDR3 size: 13 residues. From germline, CDR1 is ENHRY and CDR2 SYGVKD. The CDR3 bases are TGTGCCATCAGCCGCCAGACTCAAGAGATCCAGTACTTC. It is translated as CAISRQTQEIQYF.

This clonotype was found many times. The rearrangement links TRBV29-1 to TRBJ2-2; D is ambiguous. This CDR3 spans 14 amino acids. Trimming took off 4 bases at V and 0 bases at J, with 9 bases between the two ends. Looked up from germline, CDR1 is SQVTM and CDR2 is ANQGSEA. As DNA, the CDR3 is TGCAGCGTTGTCGAGACGCCGAACACCGGGGAGCTGTTTTTT. Encoded protein: CSVVETPNTGELFF.

This clonotype appeared many times. The J gene is TRBJ1-3, the V gene TRBV19, with no clear D. Germline V lookup: CDR1 LNHDA, CDR2 SQIVND (reference sequence). V lost 5 bases, J lost 0 bases, and 20 bases lay in between. The CDR3 covers 18 residues. CDR3 nucleotides: TGTGCCAGTAGTCTCCCTCCCCTGGTGCCAGGCTCTGGAAACACCATATATTTT. It encodes CASSLPPLVPGSGNTIYF. Supplemented by reference TRBV19 and TRBJ1-3, the full variable domain reads DGGITQSPKYLFRKEGQNVTLSCEQNLNHDAMYWYRQDPGQGLRLIYYSQIVNDFQKGDIAEGYSVSREKKESFPLTVTSAQKNPTAFYLCASSLPPLVPGSGNTIYFGEGSWLTVV.

Ten or more counts support this clonotype. The CDR3, as DNA: TGTGCCAGCAGCCGGGACAGGGCACGATCACCCCTCCACTTT. Its protein product is CASSRDRARSPLHF. The V gene is TRBV12-3 or TRBV12-4, the J gene TRBJ1-6; 9 positions agree with TRBD1. With 6 bases clipped from V and 10 bases from J, the junction kept 7 bases outside the gene matches. This CDR3 contains 14 residues.

At least ten counts were recorded for this clonotype. The chain is built from TRBV30 and TRBJ2-2, with TRBD1 matching 8 bases. With 3 bases clipped from V and 3 bases from J, the junction kept 6 bases outside the gene matches. Germline V gives CDR1 GTSNPN, CDR2 SVGIG (reference sequence). The CDR3 extends over 15 amino acids. The CDR3 here is CAWSPGQGHTGELFF. The CDR3 bases are TGTGCCTGGAGCCCCGGACAGGGACACACCGGGGAGCTGTTTTTT.

The chain joins TRBV6-2 or TRBV6-3 to TRBJ2-1; 10 positions match TRBD2. Germline V gene lookup returns CDR1 MNHEY and CDR2 SVGEGT. This CDR3 is built from 16 residues. Trimming cost V 0 bases and J 7 bases; bases outside gene matches: 6. The CDR3 DNA is TGTGCCAGCAGTTACTCGACCCCTAGCGGGAGTAATGAGCAGTTCTTC. It encodes CASSYSTPSGSNEQFF.

The sample holds a few counts of this clonotype. The V gene is TRBV4-2, the J gene TRBJ2-7; TRBD1 agrees at 8 bases. V lost 0 bases and J lost 3; bases outside the gene matches: 7. The CDR3 totals 16 residues. Germline lookup yields CDR1 LGHNA and CDR2 YNFKEQ. The CDR3: CASSQDLGTGIYEQYF. The CDR3, as DNA: TGTGCCAGCAGCCAAGATCTCGGGACAGGAATCTACGAGCAGTACTTC.

This clonotype has ten or more counts. The chain is built from TRBV28 and TRBJ1-5; 7 nucleotides agree with TRBD1. The germline V gene has CDR1 MDHEN and CDR2 SYDVKM. V shed 7 bases and J 4 bases; nucleotides not matched to a gene: 1. The CDR3 runs to 12 residues. The CDR3 spells CASKQGNQPQHF. Written as DNA, the CDR3 is TGTGCCAGCAAACAGGGGAATCAGCCCCAGCATTTT.

This clonotype was observed many times. The chain couples TRBV29-1 to TRBJ2-2; 12 bases are a match to TRBD2. Germline assignment: CDR1 SQVTM and CDR2 ANQGSEA. V lost 5 bases to trimming and J lost 5 bases; unmatched junction nucleotides: 3. The CDR3 sequence is 14 residues long. CDR3 sequence reads: CSVSTSGSTGELFF. The DNA for the CDR3 is TGCAGCGTTTCGACTAGCGGGAGTACCGGGGAGCTGTTTTTT.

This clonotype has ten or more counts. The chain uses TRBV7-2 and TRBJ2-7, with 8 bases fitting TRBD1. Per the germline V gene, CDR1 is SGHTA and CDR2 is FQGNSA. Trimming took 1 base from V and 3 from J; bases not matched to a gene: 5. CDR3 size: 15 residues. CDR3 nucleotides: TGTGCCAGCAGCTTAGACGCAGGACAGGGCTACGAGCAGTACTTC. It encodes CASSLDAGQGYEQYF.

This clonotype was recorded at least ten times. Being one base from a much bigger clone, this may be a read error. V gene TRBV6-2 or TRBV6-3 combines with J gene TRBJ2-5; 8 bases are shared with TRBD2. This CDR3 is built from 17 residues. Per the germline V gene, CDR1 is MNHEY and CDR2 is SVGEGT. The CDR3 loop reads CASRLIEAAGGEETKYF. CDR3 coding DNA: TGTGCCAGCAGACTCATCGAGGCGGCGGGAGGAGAAGAGACCAAGTACTTC.

This clonotype was seen a handful of times. For the CDR3, the DNA is TGTGCCATCAGTGAGTGGGGGGGGGCTAATCATCAGCCCCAGCATTTT. Its protein is CAISEWGGANHQPQHF. The genes are TRBV10-3 and TRBJ1-5, with a tentative D call TRBD1 (6 bases). The V gene lost 1 base and the J gene lost 5 bases, with 15 bases spanning the gap. The germline V gene has CDR1 ENHRY and CDR2 SYGVKD. The length of the CDR3 is 16 residues.

The rearrangement uses TRBV27 and TRBJ2-2; 7 nucleotides match TRBD2. Germline assignment: CDR1 MNHEY and CDR2 SMNVEV (reference sequence). The ends lost 3 bases at V and 7 bases at J; junction bases unmatched: 8. The CDR3 covers 15 residues. The CDR3 DNA reads as TGTGCCAGCAGTTTTCGGCGGGAGATCGGCGGGGAGCTGTTTTTT. Its protein product is CASSFRREIGGELFF.

This clonotype was seen ten or more times. The chain links TRBV12-3 or TRBV12-4 to TRBJ1-5; D may be TRBD1 (5 bases). The CDR3 loop spans 14 amino acids. Trimming removed 5 bases from V and 4 bases from J, with 12 bases in between. DNA for the CDR3: TGTGCCAGCAGTGGCGGGACGGAAAATCAGCCCCAGCATTTT. Translation: CASSGGTENQPQHF.

This clonotype occurred a few times. V and J are TRBV11-2 and TRBJ2-2; TRBD1 matches at 7 bases. V gave up 7 bases and J gave up 3 bases; unmatched junction bases: 5. The germline V gene encodes CDR1 SGHAT and CDR2 FQNNGV. The CDR3 loop spans 14 amino acids. Here the CDR3 reads CASTLGTDTGELFF. As DNA, the CDR3 is TGTGCCAGCACCCTAGGGACAGACACCGGGGAGCTGTTTTTT.

This clonotype has ten or more counts. The chain couples TRBV30 to TRBJ1-5, with D uncertain. Per the germline V gene, CDR1 is GTSNPN and CDR2 is SVGIG (reference sequence). This CDR3 region has 14 residues. The V end was cut by 2 bases, the J end by 1 base, with 9 bases between. The chain's CDR3 is CAWSLSLSNQPQHF. The CDR3 region has the DNA TGTGCCTGGAGTCTGTCCTTGAGCAATCAGCCCCAGCATTTT.

The CDR3 sequence: CASSQGSTGTYEQYF. DNA of the CDR3: TGCGCCAGCAGCCAAGGATCCACAGGAACCTACGAGCAGTACTTC. This rearrangement joins TRBV4-3 to TRBJ2-7; perhaps TRBD1 as D (5 bases). Germline CDR1 and CDR2: LGHNA and YSLEER. V was cut by 1 base and J by 2 bases, with 12 bases left in between. This CDR3 region has 15 residues.

The J gene is TRBJ1-2, the V gene TRBV10-3, with a weak D call TRBD1 (5 bases). This CDR3 spans 17 amino acids. Germline CDR1 ENHRY, CDR2 SYGVKD. Deletions cut 4 bases from V and 4 bases from J, with 22 bases between. The CDR3 sequence is CAISGSKRGDGFYGYTF. In nucleotides, the CDR3 is TGTGCCATCAGTGGGTCGAAAAGAGGGGACGGCTTCTATGGCTACACCTTC.

V and J are TRBV3-1 and TRBJ1-2, with D perhaps matching TRBD1 (6 bases). Trimming stripped 6 bases from V and 3 bases from J, with 11 bases between. The CDR3 spans 13 residues. The germline CDR1 and CDR2 sequences are LGHDT and YNNKEL (reference sequence). The CDR3 region has the DNA TGTGCCAGCAGTCAAAGGACAGACTATGGCTACACCTTC. Its translation is CASSQRTDYGYTF.

As concerns this clonotype: The junction and the germline gene differ at one end; a read error may be behind it. The chain joins TRBV12-3 or TRBV12-4 to TRBJ1-5, with D unclear. This CDR3 has 15 amino acids. DNA for the CDR3: TGTTCCAGCAGTTTATCGGGGTATAGCAATCAGCCCCAGCATTTT. Translated: CSSSLSGYSNQPQHF.

The chain is built from TRBV20-1 and TRBJ2-7, with 10 nucleotides matching TRBD2. Trimming at V came to 2 bases and at J to 7 bases, leaving 8 bases not matched to a gene. The CDR3 has 14 residues. The germline CDR1 and CDR2 sequences are DFQATT and SNEGSKA (reference sequence). The chain's CDR3 is CSARSGGAMEEQYF. Written as DNA, the CDR3 is TGCAGTGCTAGAAGCGGGGGGGCGATGGAGGAGCAGTACTTC.